This T cell receptor (beta chain) was found in a study of T cell responses to AZD1222 COVID-19 vaccine. Findings and limits, study-wide: Unmutated variant regions are reportedly targeted by nearly half of spike-specific TCRs.

Using immunoSEQ multiplex PCR, the repertoire was profiled, and TCRdb retains in-frame clones only, with some absent. The sample records 90,000 or so clones, around nine tenths being singletons. With regard to this clone: Its antigen is as yet unknown.

The germline CDR1 and CDR2 sequences are MDHEN and SYDVKM. The CDR3 is 15 residues long. The V segment lost 2 bases and the J segment 2 bases; nucleotides outside the gene matches: 2. The chain joins TRBV28 to TRBJ1-5; 8 nucleotides line up with TRBD1. The TCR comes from an adult who received the AZD1222 COVID-19 vaccine. Here the sequenced sample was peripheral blood, taken 28 days after the second AZD1222 dose. The CDR3 DNA reads as TGTGCCAGCAGTTTAGGACAGGGTCGCAATCAGCCCCAGCATTTT. Its translation: CASSLGQGRNQPQHF.